These T cell receptor beta chains were read from a single sample in a study of T cells in Graves' hyperthyroidism and ophthalmopathy. TCRdb recomputed calls from the multiplex PCR reads with MiXCR, one row per CDR3 protein. The data show 300,000 or so distinct CDR3 sequences, 17% seen once. The material sequenced was blood. Receptors were obtained from a woman in her sixties or seventies with Graves' ophthalmopathy. Each CDR3 is given with its conserved first and last residue. D genes are given only for firm matches. A row's size may be missing; if present it is once, few, many or a size class.

j_call,clone_size,v_call,d_call,cdr3_nt,cdr3_aa
TRBJ2-7,few,TRBV5-1,TRBD1,TGCGCCAGCAGCTTGGGAGACAGGGGGTACGGGCAGTACTTC,CASSLGDRGYGQYF
TRBJ2-2,many,TRBV3-1,TRBD2,TGTGCCAGCAGCCGGACTAGAGCGAACACCGGGGAGCTGTTTTTT,CASSRTRANTGELFF
TRBJ2-1,.,TRBV24-1,.,TGTGCCACCAGTAGGGGGAAGGACCACAATGAGCAGTTCTTC,CATSRGKDHNEQFF
TRBJ1-5,few,TRBV10-2,TRBD1,TGCGCCAGCAGCCCGACAGGGGTGAATCAGCCCCAGCATTTT,CASSPTGVNQPQHF
TRBJ1-1,.,TRBV4-3,.,TGCGCCAGCAGCCAAGATAGGGCGGGGGCTGTTATCACTGAAGCTTTCTTT,CASSQDRAGAVITEAFF
TRBJ2-5,.,TRBV28,TRBD2,TGTGCCAGCAGCCAAGGGCCTAGCGGGGGGGCCGCGGAGACCCAGTACTTC,CASSQGPSGGAAETQYF
TRBJ2-5,few,TRBV5-5,TRBD2,TGTGCCAGCAGGTTCCCGGGAGGCGAGGAGACCCAGTACTTC,CASRFPGGEETQYF
TRBJ2-6,.,TRBV4-3,.,TGCGCCAGCAGCCAACAAGAATTTGGGGCCAACGTCCTGACTTTC,CASSQQEFGANVLTF
TRBJ2-1,many,TRBV6-2/TRBV6-3,TRBD2,TGTGCCAGCAGAGACATAGCGGGACGAAACGATTACAATGAGCAGTTCTTC,CASRDIAGRNDYNEQFF
TRBJ1-3,.,TRBV25-1,.,TGTGCCAGCAGTGAGGGGTCACCTGGAAACACCATATATTTT,CASSEGSPGNTIYF
TRBJ2-2,many,TRBV4-3,.,TGCGCCAGCAGCCAAGTGGGGCGTACCACCGGGGAGCTGTTTTTT,CASSQVGRTTGELFF
TRBJ1-3,.,TRBV5-5,.,TGTGCCAGCAGCTTGGACCGAAACACCATATATTTT,CASSLDRNTIYF
TRBJ2-1,many,TRBV12-3/TRBV12-4,TRBD2,TGTGCCAGCAGTTCACTAGCGGGAGTTTACAATGAGCAGTTCTTC,CASSSLAGVYNEQFF
TRBJ2-5,many,TRBV4-2,.,TGTGCCAGCAGCCAAGATCAAGGGGTTGGGGAGACCCAGTACTTC,CASSQDQGVGETQYF
TRBJ2-1,.,TRBV3-1,TRBD1,TGTGCCAGCAGCCCCATTCCTGGGACAGGCAAAAAGACCTCCTACAATGAGCAGTTCTTC,CASSPIPGTGKKTSYNEQFF
TRBJ1-4,few,TRBV28,.,TGTGCCAGAAGATTTAATGAAAAACTGTTTTTT,CARRFNEKLFF
TRBJ2-1,many,TRBV18,TRBD2,TGTGCCAGCTCACGAGGACTAGAAGGCGAGCAGTTCTTC,CASSRGLEGEQFF
TRBJ1-5,.,TRBV19,.,TGTGCCAGTAGTTTCCCACTGAGCAATCAGCCCCAGCATTTT,CASSFPLSNQPQHF
TRBJ2-2,many,TRBV9,.,TGTGCCAGCAGCGCCACAGCGAACACCGGGGAGCTGTTTTTT,CASSATANTGELFF
TRBJ2-3,few,TRBV6-1,TRBD2,TGTGCCAGCAGGTCCACGACACTAGCGGGGGTACTCACAGATACGCAGTATTTT,CASRSTTLAGVLTDTQYF
TRBJ1-1,many,TRBV20-1,.,TGCAGTGCTACAAAGAACGGTCCGAACACTGAAGCTTTCTTT,CSATKNGPNTEAFF
TRBJ2-3,.,TRBV7-3,.,TGTGCCAGCAGCTTATTAGGCGGAACTAGCACAGATACGCAGTATTTT,CASSLLGGTSTDTQYF
TRBJ2-3,many,TRBV2,.,TGTGCCAGCAGTGACCGGAACCAGGGGGATACGCAGTATTTT,CASSDRNQGDTQYF
TRBJ1-2,.,TRBV2,TRBD1,TGTGCCAGCAGACCTCCCGGGACAGTTGGCTACCACTATGGCTACACCTTC,CASRPPGTVGYHYGYTF
TRBJ2-7,many,TRBV29-1,TRBD2,TGCAGCGTTGAGAGGACTAGCGGACCCTCCTACGAGCAGTACTTC,CSVERTSGPSYEQYF
TRBJ2-7,.,TRBV7-3,TRBD1,TGTGCCAGCAGCTTAGTGGGGACAGAGTCCTACGAGCAGTACTTC,CASSLVGTESYEQYF
TRBJ2-4,.,TRBV28,TRBD1,TGTGCCAGCAGCAACCAGGGGGCGCTGGCCAAAAACATTCAGTACTTC,CASSNQGALAKNIQYF
TRBJ2-3,.,TRBV5-1,.,TGCGCCAGCCAAGAAGGGACCATATCAGCGGATACGCAGTATTTT,CASQEGTISADTQYF
TRBJ1-5,few,TRBV10-3,.,TGTGCCAGCAACGACAGATACCTCTCCCAGCATTTT,CASNDRYLSQHF
TRBJ1-2,.,TRBV4-3,TRBD1,TGCGCCAGCAGCCAAGATCCCGGACAGGGGGGCGGCTACACCTTC,CASSQDPGQGGGYTF
TRBJ1-2,.,TRBV7-2,TRBD1,TGTGCCAGCATGAGTGAATGGACAGGGGTTAACTATGGCTACACCTTC,CASMSEWTGVNYGYTF
TRBJ1-1,many,TRBV5-1,.,TGCGCCAGCAGCTTGGTACAGTCAAAAGAAGCTTTCTTT,CASSLVQSKEAFF
TRBJ2-5,.,TRBV5-4,TRBD2,TGTGCCAGCAGCCGTACTAGCGGGGGAGGAGAGACCCAGTACTTC,CASSRTSGGGETQYF
TRBJ2-7,many,TRBV7-8,TRBD2,TGTGCCAGCACGAGCGGGGGGGCCTACGAGCAGTACTTC,CASTSGGAYEQYF
TRBJ2-7,few,TRBV6-1,TRBD1,TGTGCCAGCAGTAGGGGGCACAGGAGCTCCTACGAGCAGTACTTC,CASSRGHRSSYEQYF
TRBJ2-1,.,TRBV7-9,.,TGTGCCAGCAGCCCTGCGGGGGCGGGTAATGAGCAGTTCTTC,CASSPAGAGNEQFF
TRBJ2-5,.,TRBV28,.,TGTGCCAGCCGACCGCCCGGGGAAGAGACCCAGTACTTC,CASRPPGEETQYF
TRBJ2-3,.,TRBV6-2/TRBV6-3,TRBD1,TGTGCCAGCAGTTACCAATACCTCAGGGGGGATACGCAGTATTTT,CASSYQYLRGDTQYF
TRBJ2-1,once,TRBV27,TRBD2,TGTGCCAGCAGTGGACTAGCGGGAGACTACAATGAGCAGTTCTTC,CASSGLAGDYNEQFF
TRBJ2-7,.,TRBV9,.,TGTGCCAGCAGCGATACAGGGAATTCCTACGAGCAGTACTTC,CASSDTGNSYEQYF
TRBJ1-6,.,TRBV5-1,.,TGCGCCAGCAGCTTGGCAGGAGTCAATTCACCCCTCCACTTT,CASSLAGVNSPLHF
TRBJ1-2,few,TRBV12-3/TRBV12-4,.,TGTGCCAGCAGGGGGACTCGCTCCCGGCAGGACTATGGCTACACCTTC,CASRGTRSRQDYGYTF
TRBJ2-5,few,TRBV2,.,TGTGCGTCTAGGGTCCAAGAGACCCAGTACTTC,CASRVQETQYF
TRBJ2-3,.,TRBV30,.,TGTGCCTGGACACAGGGATTCCCTAGCACAGATACGCAGTATTTT,CAWTQGFPSTDTQYF
TRBJ2-3,many,TRBV27,.,TGTGCCAGCAGTCCCGAAGTGGCCTCAGATACGCAGTATTTT,CASSPEVASDTQYF
TRBJ1-5,many,TRBV28,.,TGTGCCAGCATACGGGAGGGGGGGCTAGGTCAGCCCCAGCATTTT,CASIREGGLGQPQHF
TRBJ2-1,.,TRBV28,.,TGTGCCAGCAGCCCGGGGATTGGGGGGGGCCCGTTCTTC,CASSPGIGGGPFF
TRBJ2-2,many,TRBV28,.,TGTGCCAGCAGTTTTTCCGCGCCAAGACCCACCGGGGAGCTGTTTTTT,CASSFSAPRPTGELFF
TRBJ2-1,.,TRBV20-1,.,TGCAGTGCTAGAGCTGGCAGGGCGGGTGAGCAGTTCTTC,CSARAGRAGEQFF
TRBJ2-2,few,TRBV24-1,.,TGTGCCACCAGTTGGGGGACCGCATTGGGCGGGGAGCTGTTTTTT,CATSWGTALGGELFF
TRBJ2-1,many,TRBV7-9,TRBD1,TGTGCCAGCAGCGTCCCTCGGGACAGGGGTTACAATGAGCAGTTCTTC,CASSVPRDRGYNEQFF
TRBJ1-1,many,TRBV3-1,TRBD1,TGTGCCAGCAGCCAGAGACAGGGATTTGAAGCTTTCTTT,CASSQRQGFEAFF
TRBJ2-1,.,TRBV10-3,TRBD2,TGTGCCATCAGTGGGGCTAGCGGGATGGGTGAGCAGTTCTTC,CAISGASGMGEQFF
TRBJ2-3,.,TRBV3-1,.,TGTGCCAGCAGCCAAGACCGGGGAAGAACAGATACGCAGTATTTT,CASSQDRGRTDTQYF
TRBJ1-2,few,TRBV20-1,TRBD1,TGCAGTGCTAGACCCGACAGGGGGCTAATATATGGCTACACCTTC,CSARPDRGLIYGYTF
TRBJ2-7,.,TRBV4-1,.,TGCGCCAGCAGCCAAGAATATTGGGACACTCCCTACGAGCAGTACTTC,CASSQEYWDTPYEQYF
TRBJ1-5,many,TRBV3-1,TRBD1,TGTGCCAGCAGCCACGGACAGGGGCCCTCTTGGCCCCAGCATTTT,CASSHGQGPSWPQHF
TRBJ2-5,many,TRBV28,TRBD2,TGTGCCAGCAGTTCAACTAGCGGCCAAGAGACCCAGTACTTC,CASSSTSGQETQYF
TRBJ1-2,many,TRBV9,TRBD1,TGTGCCAGCAGCGTTACGACAGGGGACAACTATGGCTACACCTTC,CASSVTTGDNYGYTF
TRBJ2-7,many,TRBV4-3,TRBD1,TGCGCCAGCAGCCCGGGACAGGGGGGGACCTACGAGCAGTACTTC,CASSPGQGGTYEQYF